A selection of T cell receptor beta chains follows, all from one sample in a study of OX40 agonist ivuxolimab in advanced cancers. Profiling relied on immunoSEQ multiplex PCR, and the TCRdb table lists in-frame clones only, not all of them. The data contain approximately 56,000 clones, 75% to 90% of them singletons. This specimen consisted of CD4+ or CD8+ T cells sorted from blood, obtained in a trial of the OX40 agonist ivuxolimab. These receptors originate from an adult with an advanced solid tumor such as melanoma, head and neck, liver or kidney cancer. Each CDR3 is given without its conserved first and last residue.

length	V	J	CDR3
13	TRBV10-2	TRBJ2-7	ASRLAGTTSYEQY
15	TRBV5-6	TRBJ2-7	ASSPYRSFLSSYEQY
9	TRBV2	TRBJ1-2	ASSETYGYT
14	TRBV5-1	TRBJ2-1	ASSLGEAGGYNEQF
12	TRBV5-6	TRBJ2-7	ASRPVGGGYEQY
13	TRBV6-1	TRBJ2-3	ASSIQGLRADTQY
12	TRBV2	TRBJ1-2	ASSWRSQNYGYT
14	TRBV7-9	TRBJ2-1	ASSRLAGSSYNEQF
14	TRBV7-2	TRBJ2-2	ASSLLGPVNTGELF
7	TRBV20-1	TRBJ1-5	SAGQPQH
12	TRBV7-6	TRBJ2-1	ASSPRDYNNEQF
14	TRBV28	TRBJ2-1	ASSSSHTTKYNEQF
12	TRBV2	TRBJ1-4	ASSDSVTNEKLF
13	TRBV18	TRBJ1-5	ASSLGQVSNQPQH
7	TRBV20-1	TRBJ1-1	SARETAF
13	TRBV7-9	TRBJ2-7	ASSQRGLAGGLLY
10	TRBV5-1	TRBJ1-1	ASSPPTTEAF
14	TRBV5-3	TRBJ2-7	ARSLRRTGQTYEQY
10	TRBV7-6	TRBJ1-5	ASSKSGGPQH
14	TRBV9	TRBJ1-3	ASSVEAGLRGNTIY
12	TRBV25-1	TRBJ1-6	ASSVTGGKSPLH
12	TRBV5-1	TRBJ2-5	ASSLGQGRETQY
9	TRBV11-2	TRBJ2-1	ASSPSDEQF
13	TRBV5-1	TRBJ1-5	ASSLAGAMGQPQH
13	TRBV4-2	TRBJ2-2	ASSQDVLTTGELF
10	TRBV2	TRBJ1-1	ATSRQGPEAF
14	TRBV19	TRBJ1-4	ASSIGRGRTNEKLF
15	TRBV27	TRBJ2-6	ASRAQTVGTGANVLT
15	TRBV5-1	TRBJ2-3	ASSSRQGSISTDTQY
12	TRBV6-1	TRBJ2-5	ASRVGRTLETQY
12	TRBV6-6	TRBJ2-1	ASRNPSSYNEQF
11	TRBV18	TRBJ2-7	ASSPGQRYEQY
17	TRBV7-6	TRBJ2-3	ASSPPFGTGGEWTDTQY
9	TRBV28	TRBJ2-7	ASSAQAKQY
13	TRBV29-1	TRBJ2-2	SVEAAGLGSGELF
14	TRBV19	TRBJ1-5	ASSSPSGQGYQPQH
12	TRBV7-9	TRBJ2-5	ASSSTARRETQY
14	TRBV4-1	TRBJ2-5	ASSQAPLAGMETQY
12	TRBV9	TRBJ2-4	ASSLDRGVNIQY
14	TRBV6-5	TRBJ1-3	ASSYKGLNSGNTIY
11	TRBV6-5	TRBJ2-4	ASSYSGANIQY
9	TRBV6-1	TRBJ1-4	ASSEETSPV
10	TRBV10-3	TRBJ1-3	AIRGSGNTIY
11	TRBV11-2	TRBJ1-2	ASSPDRNYGYT
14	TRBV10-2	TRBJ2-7	ASSEPGLAGGPEQY
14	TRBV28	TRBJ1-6	ASIAPGQGYNSPLH
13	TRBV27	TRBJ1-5	ASSRGRGGNQPQH
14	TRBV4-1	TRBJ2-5	ASSQEGGARGETQY
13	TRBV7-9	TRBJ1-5	ASSYGDRVGQPQH
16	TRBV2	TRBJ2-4	ASSELRTVGLAKNIQY
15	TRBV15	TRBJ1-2	ATSREGATGLPYGYT
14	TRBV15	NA	ATSRDAGTSLSEQY
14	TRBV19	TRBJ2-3	ASSMTSGGAIDTQY
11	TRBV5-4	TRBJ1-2	ASTLGTDYGYT
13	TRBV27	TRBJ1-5	ASSGGGGILQPQH